One T cell receptor beta chain is described in this entry. The method was immunoSEQ multiplex PCR; TCRdb's version includes in-frame clones alone and lacks a portion of them. The repertoire has about 81,000 clones, 75% to 85% of them found once; the top ten carry 3% to 4.5%. This sample was taken from a study of technical replicates of blood from several donors. V gave up 5 bases and J gave up 5 bases; unmatched junction bases: 9. Germline V lookup: CDR1 MNHNS, CDR2 SASEGT. The CDR3 runs to 15 residues. The sequence derives from a human donor in good health. Some clones in this sample may be carry-over from other donors' samples. Sample: PBMCs. V gene TRBV6-1 combines with J gene TRBJ1-1; 9 bases align to TRBD1. In nucleotides, the CDR3 is TGTGCCAGCAGTAACCTACAGGGGGCGAGGACTGAAGCTTTCTTT. As protein: CASSNLQGARTEAFF.